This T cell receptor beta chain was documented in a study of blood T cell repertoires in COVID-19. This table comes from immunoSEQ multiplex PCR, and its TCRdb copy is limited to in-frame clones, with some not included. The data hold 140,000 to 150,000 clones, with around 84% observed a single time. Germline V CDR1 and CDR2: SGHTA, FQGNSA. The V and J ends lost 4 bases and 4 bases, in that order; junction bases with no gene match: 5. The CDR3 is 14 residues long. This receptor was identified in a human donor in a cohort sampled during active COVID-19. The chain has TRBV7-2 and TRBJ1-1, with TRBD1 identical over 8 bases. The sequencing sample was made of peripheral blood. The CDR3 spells CASSYRQGSTEAFF. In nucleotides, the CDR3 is TGTGCCAGCAGCTACAGACAGGGGAGCACTGAAGCTTTCTTT.